The T cell receptor (beta chain) described here comes from a study of spatial heterogeneity in lung cancer. Study context: Beta-chain sequences consistently outnumbered alpha-chain sequences in detection.

All TCR cDNA molecules were individually tagged with a unique molecular identifier. TCRdb ran MiXCR on the 5' RACE reads and lists one entry per CDR3 protein. The table lists 17,000 or so distinct CDR3 sequences, 6% to 7% of them singletons, with 5.5% to 8% in the top ten. This clonotype rates as medium-sized. Its target is not known. The CDR3 has 16 amino acids. Germline values: CDR1 MNHEY, CDR2 SVGAGI. The J segment lost 4 bases and the V segment lost 2 bases, leaving 6 bases of the junction unmatched. Specified time point: sample taken at primary tumor resection. Samples were obtained from approximately 72 donors, all untreated early-stage non-small cell lung cancer patients. General study points: Ubiquitous and regional nonsynonymous mutations were each tracked by the matching count of ubiquitous or regional expanded TCRs. Intratumoral expanded alpha and beta TCR counts were found to track tumor mutation counts.

The sample in question was lung tumor tissue, obtained at surgery. This sequence joins TRBV6-5 and TRBJ2-1, with 9 bases aligning to TRBD2. The origin of this receptor is a male donor with early-stage non-small cell lung cancer. The CDR3 nucleotides read TGTGCCAGCAGTTACGTGCCTAGCGGGACGTACAATGAGCAGTTCTTC. Translated, it gives CASSYVPSGTYNEQFF.